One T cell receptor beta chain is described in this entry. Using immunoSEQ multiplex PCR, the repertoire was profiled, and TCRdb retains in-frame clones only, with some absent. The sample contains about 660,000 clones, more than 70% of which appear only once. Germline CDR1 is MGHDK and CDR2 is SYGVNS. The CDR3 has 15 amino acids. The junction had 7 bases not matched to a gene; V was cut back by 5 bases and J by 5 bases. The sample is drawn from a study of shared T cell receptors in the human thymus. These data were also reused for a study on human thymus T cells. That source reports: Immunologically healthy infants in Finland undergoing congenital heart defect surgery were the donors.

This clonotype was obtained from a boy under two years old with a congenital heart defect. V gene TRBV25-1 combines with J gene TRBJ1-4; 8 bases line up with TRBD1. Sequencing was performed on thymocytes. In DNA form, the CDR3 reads TGTGCCAGCAGTCAGAAGGACAGGGTCAATGAAAAACTGTTTTTT. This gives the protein CASSQKDRVNEKLFF.